The 21 T cell receptor beta chains listed next were all sequenced from one sample in a study of cytomegalovirus exposure and HLA in healthy donors. Both 60 Vbeta primers and 13 Jbeta primers went into the PCR. The assay was immunoSEQ multiplex PCR, and TCRdb's table has in-frame clones only and misses some. There are 97,000 or so clones in the sample; approximately 9% occur only once, and 4.5% to 6.5% lies in the top ten. Input material: PBMCs. These receptors originate from a man in his forties or fifties in good health and CMV-seropositive.

This clone was observed a few times. The V and J genes are TRBV10-3 and TRBJ2-3, with a tentative D call TRBD2 (5 bases). CDR1 is ENHRY, CDR2 SYGVKD, per germline. V lost 7 bases and J 2 bases, leaving 16 bases between the germline ends. The CDR3 is 15 residues long. The DNA for the CDR3 is TGTGCCATCATGGAGGAAGGAAGCGCCACAGATACGCAGTATTTT. As protein: CAIMEEGSATDTQYF.

This clone was counted between two and nine times. This chain links TRBV28 with TRBJ2-5, with D tentatively TRBD1 (8 bases). The ends were cut back, 3 bases at V and 2 bases at J, with 13 bases in the middle. The CDR3 consists of 15 residues. CDR1 MDHEN and CDR2 SYDVKM come from the germline V gene. CDR3 DNA sequence: TGTGCCAGCAGTTTTCACAGGGGGGGTCAAGAGACCCAGTACTTC. Protein: CASSFHRGGQETQYF.

The chain is built from TRBV19 and TRBJ2-2, with 12 bases that match TRBD2. The CDR3 runs 13 residues. V lost 11 bases, J lost 6 bases, and 4 bases stayed unmatched. The germline CDR1 and CDR2 sequences are LNHDA and SQIVND (reference sequence). CDR3 in DNA: TGTGCCGCTAGCGGGAGGGCTTCCGGGGAGCTGTTTTTT. Its protein product is CAASGRASGELFF. Based on the CDR3 plus reference TRBV19 and TRBJ2-2, the full variable domain is DGGITQSPKYLFRKEGQNVTLSCEQNLNHDAMYWYRQDPGQGLRLIYYSQIVNDFQKGDIAEGYSVSREKKESFPLTVTSAQKNPTAFYLCAASGRASGELFFGEGSRLTVL.

This clone turned up a few times. V gene TRBV28 combines with J gene TRBJ2-7; 11 bases are shared with TRBD2. The germline gives CDR1 MDHEN, CDR2 SYDVKM. This CDR3 spans 16 amino acids. V lost 3 bases and J lost 0; bases outside the gene matches: 4. The DNA of the CDR3 is TGTGCCAGCAGTTTTCCACTAGCGGGAGTCTCCTACGAGCAGTACTTC. It codes for CASSFPLAGVSYEQYF.

The V call is TRBV11-2, the J call TRBJ1-2, with TRBD1 matching 8 bases. The CDR3 spans 14 residues. Germline trimming cut 5 bases from V and 7 bases from J; bases unmatched to any gene: 9. The germline V gene has CDR1 SGHAT and CDR2 FQNNGV. Written as DNA, the CDR3 is TGTGCCAGCAGCAAGACAGGGGATTTGGGTGGCTACACCTTC. Translation: CASSKTGDLGGYTF.

This clone came up a few times. The V and J genes are TRBV4-3 and TRBJ2-7; 12 nucleotides align to TRBD1. Per germline, CDR1 LGHNA and CDR2 YSLEER. Trimming cost V 0 bases and J 10 bases; bases outside gene matches: 7. There are 15 residues in the CDR3. Here the CDR3 reads CASSQDWGTGGRQYF. CDR3 coding DNA: TGCGCCAGCAGCCAAGATTGGGGGACAGGGGGCCGCCAGTACTTC.

This chain uses TRBV5-1 with TRBJ2-5; 10 bases align to TRBD1. Germline trimming cut 3 bases from V and 5 bases from J; bases unmatched to any gene: 7. Germline CDR1 reads SGHRS; CDR2 reads YFSETQ. This CDR3 contains 15 residues. The CDR3 reads CASSSGQGIGETQYF. Here the CDR3 DNA reads TGCGCCAGCAGCTCGGGACAGGGGATAGGGGAGACCCAGTACTTC.

This chain uses TRBV5-1 with TRBJ2-5; D perhaps matches TRBD2 (6 bases). CDR1 is SGHRS, CDR2 YFSETQ, per germline. V lost 5 bases and J lost 3, with 11 bases in between. The CDR3 consists of 13 residues. CDR3 sequence (DNA): TGCGCCAGCAGACGGGACTCCAAAGAGACCCAGTACTTC. It specifies CASRRDSKETQYF.

The J gene is TRBJ2-1, the V gene TRBV11-3; 8 positions match TRBD2. Germline V lookup: CDR1 SGHNT, CDR2 YENEEA. CDR3 length equals 13 residues. The V gene end was trimmed by 6 bases and the J gene end by 8 bases; junction bases not matched to a gene: 6. CDR3 DNA sequence: TGTGCCAGCAGGGCGAGCGGGAGCCATGAGCAGTTCTTC. The encoded protein is CASRASGSHEQFF.

V gene TRBV6-1 combines with J gene TRBJ2-7, with D possibly TRBD1 on 6 matching bases. The ends were cut back, 8 bases at V and 9 bases at J, with 20 bases in the middle. This CDR3 is built from 13 residues. Germline lookup yields CDR1 MNHNS and CDR2 SASEGT. Here the CDR3 reads CASGGHPLPAQYF. The CDR3 DNA is TGTGCCAGCGGGGGACACCCTCTCCCGGCGCAGTACTTC.

As for this clone: A far larger clone is off by one base, so a read error is likely. This chain's CDR3 is CARRTGEGSPLHF. DNA of the CDR3: TGCGCCAGAAGGACAGGGGAGGGTTCACCCCTCCACTTT. J is TRBJ1-6 and V is TRBV4-1; 9 bases agree with TRBD1. Germline CDR1 and CDR2: MGHRA and YSYEKL. This CDR3 comprises 13 residues. V gave up 9 bases and J gave up 9 bases; unmatched junction bases: 6.

This clone has only a few counts. The chain joins TRBV19 to TRBJ1-5; perhaps TRBD1 as D (5 bases). Germline V lookup: CDR1 LNHDA, CDR2 SQIVND (reference sequence). The CDR3 totals 14 residues. Trimming took off 4 bases at V and 4 bases at J, with 11 bases between the two ends. CDR3 residues: CASSTQGRNQPQHF. In nucleotides, the CDR3 is TGTGCCAGTAGTACCCAGGGTAGGAATCAGCCCCAGCATTTT.

This clone was found many times. The chain employs TRBV11-2 and TRBJ2-3, with D perhaps matching TRBD1 (5 bases). CDR1 and CDR2 (germline): SGHAT, FQNNGV. This CDR3 region has 18 residues. V was pared by 4 bases and J by 4 bases, with 24 bases between. The CDR3 is CASSYYTTTGGASDTQYF. CDR3 in DNA: TGTGCCAGCAGCTACTACACGACGACGGGTGGGGCCTCAGATACGCAGTATTTT.

This clone was detected a few times. The V and J genes are TRBV7-2 and TRBJ2-7; 9 positions match TRBD2. V shed 3 bases and J 5 bases; nucleotides not matched to a gene: 8. The CDR3 covers 15 residues. The V gene's germline CDR1 is SGHTA and CDR2 FQGNSA. This chain's CDR3 is CASSFGAGGAHEQYF. The CDR3 coding sequence is TGTGCCAGCAGCTTCGGAGCGGGAGGTGCGCACGAGCAGTACTTC. Supplemented by reference TRBV7-2 and TRBJ2-7, the full variable domain reads GAGVSQSPSNKVTEKGKDVELRCDPISGHTALYWYRQSLGQGLEFLIYFQGNSAPDKSGLPSDRFSAERTGGSVSTLTIQRTQQEDSAVYLCASSFGAGGAHEQYFGPGTRLTVT.

In its sample, this clone was seen a few times. V is TRBV9 and J is TRBJ2-3; D might be TRBD2 (5 bases). Trimming shortened V by 8 bases and J by 0 bases, and 31 bases separated the two germline ends. The length of the CDR3 is 20 residues. Germline V lookup: CDR1 SGDLS, CDR2 YYNGEE. In DNA form, the CDR3 reads TGTGCCAGAAAGGGTGGTTCGACCGGGATTTTTTCCTCTAGCACAGATACGCAGTATTTT. Protein: CARKGGSTGIFSSSTDTQYF.

The V gene is TRBV6-6, the J gene TRBJ1-6; 9 bases match TRBD1. The CDR3 has 16 amino acids. Germline trimming cut 5 bases from V and 9 bases from J; bases unmatched to any gene: 11. Germline V gives CDR1 MNHNY, CDR2 SVGAGI (reference sequence). The CDR3 reads CASSAPPTGGFSPLHF. CDR3 DNA: TGTGCCAGCAGTGCGCCTCCGACAGGGGGATTTTCACCCCTCCACTTT.

In this sample, this clone turned up a few times. The rearrangement uses TRBV5-1 and TRBJ1-6, with 7 bases fitting TRBD1. The CDR3 totals 15 residues. The V gene's germline CDR1 is SGHRS and CDR2 YFSETQ. V was clipped by 2 bases and J by 5 bases; unmatched bases: 4. The CDR3 DNA reads TGCGCCAGCAGCTTATCCGGGACAGATAATTCACCCCTCCACTTT. This translates into CASSLSGTDNSPLHF.

This chain links TRBV18 with TRBJ2-7, with D hard to call. CDR1 is KGHSH, CDR2 LQKENI, per germline. The CDR3 covers 14 residues. V lost 4 bases and J 1 base, leaving 11 bases between the germline ends. Here the CDR3 reads CASSREETSYEQYF. CDR3 nucleotides: TGTGCCAGCTCACGTGAAGAGACTTCCTACGAGCAGTACTTC.

V usage is TRBV5-6 and J usage is TRBJ2-2; TRBD1 matches 7 bases. The trim removed 3 bases at V and 2 bases at J, leaving 4 bases unmatched. This CDR3 is built from 15 residues. Germline values: CDR1 SGHDT, CDR2 YYEEEE. CDR3 protein: CASSWGQRNTGELFF. The CDR3 DNA reads TGTGCCAGCAGCTGGGGACAGAGAAACACCGGGGAGCTGTTTTTT.

This clone turned up a few times. The V gene is TRBV2, the J gene TRBJ1-1; 7 nucleotides agree with TRBD1. The germline gives CDR1 SNHLY, CDR2 FYNNEI. J lost 7 bases, V lost 4 bases, and 15 bases had no gene match. The length of the CDR3 is 16 residues. CDR3 bases: TGTGCCAGCAGTGCATTAGGGGGCCGCCCCAGGGGTGAAGCTTTCTTT. This encodes CASSALGGRPRGEAFF.

This clone was counted between two and nine times. The chain links TRBV5-1 to TRBJ2-1; 11 nucleotides line up with TRBD2. This CDR3 comprises 16 residues. CDR1 and CDR2 from the germline V gene are SGHRS and YFSETQ. The V segment lost 0 bases and the J segment 6 bases; nucleotides outside the gene matches: 5. This chain's CDR3 is CASSLAILAGANEQFF. The DNA for the CDR3 is TGCGCCAGCAGCTTGGCCATACTAGCGGGAGCCAATGAGCAGTTCTTC.